One sample yielded the 32 T cell receptor beta chains listed below, sequenced in a study of vaccination and CD4 T cells after COVID-19. No antigen has been identified for these receptors. Sequencing of the DNA from cultured CD4+ T cells was carried out with the Oncomine TCR Beta short-read assay. In TCRdb, the PCR reads were re-called with MiXCR into one record per CDR3 protein. The table records some 15,000 distinct CDR3 sequences, 65% to 75% of them present only once. Described treatment: approximately 9-day PBMC culture with coronavirus spike peptide pools or control peptides (ViraFEST assay). Source material: CD4+ T cells from blood, cultured in vitro. The receptor set was obtained from a human donor who had recovered from COVID-19.

V gene TRBV19 combines with J gene TRBJ1-3; unclear D gene. The CDR3 covers 15 residues. Germline V gene lookup returns CDR1 LNHDA and CDR2 SQIVND (reference sequence). Trimming shortened V by 4 bases and J by 3 bases, and 13 bases separated the two germline ends. CDR3 in amino acids: CASSTPDGIGNTIYF. CDR3 nucleotide sequence: TGTGCCAGTAGTACGCCGGACGGCATTGGAAACACCATATATTTT.

The DNA for the CDR3 is TGTGCCTGGAGTGTAGAAGGGTATTCACCCCTCCACTTT. It specifies CAWSVEGYSPLHF. The chain is built from TRBV30 and TRBJ1-6; the D is unclear. The V gene's germline CDR1 is GTSNPN and CDR2 SVGIG (reference sequence). Trimming left V 0 bases short and J 8 bases short, with 8 bases between. The CDR3 totals 13 residues.

This rearrangement joins TRBV29-1 to TRBJ1-2; 10 nucleotides line up with TRBD1. Looked up from germline, CDR1 is SQVTM and CDR2 is ANQGSEA. The V and J ends lost 2 bases and 6 bases, in that order; junction bases with no gene match: 3. The CDR3 contains 13 residues. The CDR3 DNA sequence: TGCAGCGTTGAAATTGACAGGGGGCATGGCTACACCTTC. Amino acids: CSVEIDRGHGYTF. Drawing the rest from reference TRBV29-1 and TRBJ1-2, the complete variable domain is SAVISQKPSRDICQRGTSLTIQCQVDSQVTMMFWYRQQPGQSLTLIATANQGSEATYESGFVIDKFPISRPNLTFSTLTVSNMSPEDSSIYLCSVEIDRGHGYTFGSGTRLTVV.

DNA of the CDR3: TGTGCCAGCAGCACCCACAGGGGCGACACTGAAGCTTTCTTT. Amino acids: CASSTHRGDTEAFF. The chain uses TRBV4-2 and TRBJ1-1; 7 nucleotides match TRBD1. Germline V gives CDR1 LGHNA, CDR2 YNFKEQ. The ends lost 5 bases at V and 3 bases at J; junction bases unmatched: 6. The CDR3 extends over 14 amino acids.

This sequence joins TRBV6-1 and TRBJ2-2; D perhaps matches TRBD1 (5 bases). The V gene's germline CDR1 is MNHNS and CDR2 SASEGT. The CDR3 totals 15 residues. V dropped 3 bases and J dropped 2 bases, with 10 bases sitting between them. Written as DNA, the CDR3 is TGTGCCAGCAGTGAGGCTAGGGGCAACACCGGGGAGCTGTTTTTT. This translates into CASSEARGNTGELFF.

The genes are TRBV9 and TRBJ2-1; no firm D call. The V and J ends lost 0 bases and 1 base respectively, with 14 bases between them. The CDR3 has 17 amino acids. Germline lookup yields CDR1 SGDLS and CDR2 YYNGEE. CDR3 protein: CASSVAVYGRSYNEQFF. In DNA form, the CDR3 reads TGTGCCAGCAGCGTAGCTGTCTACGGGCGGTCCTACAATGAGCAGTTCTTC.

This clonotype has only a few counts. This sequence joins TRBV21-1 and TRBJ1-5. TRBV21-1 is classified as a pseudogene. The CDR3 covers 14 residues. In DNA, the CDR3 is TGTGCCAGCAGCAAAAACGGTTCGGATCAGCCCCAGCATTTT. The encoded protein is CASSKNGSDQPQHF.

This chain joins TRBV20-1 and TRBJ1-6; 9 nucleotides align to TRBD1. The CDR3 loop spans 16 amino acids. Losses at the gene ends were 0 bases for V and 7 bases for J; bases not matched to a gene: 7. Germline lookup yields CDR1 DFQATT and CDR2 SNEGSKA (reference sequence). The CDR3 nucleotides are TGCAGTGCTAGAGACGTCCGGGACAGGGTGAATTCACCCCTCCACTTT. Protein product: CSARDVRDRVNSPLHF.

The chain joins TRBV7-2 to TRBJ2-2; no definite D call. V was shortened by 5 bases and J by 3 bases, with 13 bases between the two germline ends. Germline V CDR1 and CDR2: SGHTA, FQGNSA. The CDR3 contains 15 residues. CDR3 DNA sequence: TGTGCCAGCAGCCTCTCCCCCTCTTACACCGGGGAGCTGTTTTTT. It encodes CASSLSPSYTGELFF.

This chain connects TRBV20-1 to TRBJ1-3; D not certain. Trimming cost V 3 bases and J 3 bases, with 9 bases left between them. The CDR3 has 13 residues. Per germline, CDR1 DFQATT and CDR2 SNEGSKA (reference sequence). CDR3 residues: CSARGGGGNTIYF. In DNA form, the CDR3 reads TGCAGTGCTAGGGGTGGTGGTGGAAACACCATATATTTT.

This rearrangement joins TRBV7-2 to TRBJ2-3; D is unclear. Trimming removed 5 bases from V and 2 bases from J, with 8 bases in between. This CDR3 is 13 amino acids long. CDR1 and CDR2 from the germline V gene are SGHTA and FQGNSA. This CDR3 is CASSLGITDTQYF. The CDR3 DNA reads TGTGCCAGCAGCCTGGGGATCACAGATACGCAGTATTTT. The full variable domain, completed using reference TRBV7-2 and TRBJ2-3, is GAGVSQSPSNKVTEKGKDVELRCDPISGHTALYWYRQSLGQGLEFLIYFQGNSAPDKSGLPSDRFSAERTGGSVSTLTIQRTQQEDSAVYLCASSLGITDTQYFGPGTRLTVL.

The chain joins TRBV6-5 to TRBJ2-4; D ambiguous. Trimming took off 2 bases at V and 1 base at J, with 15 bases between the two ends. In germline, CDR1 is MNHEY, CDR2 SVGAGI. The CDR3 sequence is 17 residues long. In nucleotides, the CDR3 is TGTGCCAGCAGTTACGTGGGCGGTCGTGGTGCCAAAAACATTCAGTACTTC. Its protein is CASSYVGGRGAKNIQYF.

This chain links TRBV7-2 with TRBJ2-7, with TRBD2 matching over 12 bases. Germline trimming cut 7 bases from V and 5 bases from J; bases unmatched to any gene: 6. The CDR3 covers 14 residues. Germline V gene lookup returns CDR1 SGHTA and CDR2 FQGNSA. CDR3 protein: CASTRTSGTHEQYF. The CDR3 DNA reads as TGTGCCAGCACCCGGACTAGCGGGACTCACGAGCAGTACTTC. The variable domain in full, completed from reference TRBV7-2 and TRBJ2-7, reads GAGVSQSPSNKVTEKGKDVELRCDPISGHTALYWYRQSLGQGLEFLIYFQGNSAPDKSGLPSDRFSAERTGGSVSTLTIQRTQQEDSAVYLCASTRTSGTHEQYFGPGTRLTVT.

The chain uses TRBV29-1 and TRBJ2-3; tentatively, D is TRBD1 or TRBD2 (5 bases each). In germline, CDR1 is SQVTM, CDR2 ANQGSEA. The CDR3 totals 13 residues. The V gene lost 8 bases and the J gene lost 2 bases, with 14 bases spanning the gap. The CDR3 is CSTPRDHTDTQYF. DNA of the CDR3: TGCAGCACCCCCCGGGACCACACAGATACGCAGTATTTT.

This chain joins TRBV15 and TRBJ2-3; no clear D. Germline loops: CDR1 LNHNV, CDR2 YYDKDF (reference sequence). V lost 0 bases, J lost 5 bases, and 6 bases lay in between. CDR3 size: 13 residues. The CDR3 DNA follows: TGTGCCACCAGCAGAGACTTTGTAGATACGCAGTATTTT. Translated, it gives CATSRDFVDTQYF. Combining the CDR3 with reference TRBV15 and TRBJ2-3 gives the whole variable domain DAMVIQNPRYQVTQFGKPVTLSCSQTLNHNVMYWYQQKSSQAPKLLFHYYDKDFNNEADTPDNFQSRRPNTSFCFLDIRSPGLGDTAMYLCATSRDFVDTQYFGPGTRLTVL.

The chain recombines TRBV11-3 with TRBJ2-2; the match to TRBD2 covers 7 bases. CDR3 length equals 18 residues. Germline CDR1 reads SGHNT; CDR2 reads YENEEA. V trimming: 1 base; J trimming: 3 bases; junction bases outside the gene matches: 11. DNA for the CDR3: TGTGCCAGCAGCTTAGCTATGCCGGGCGCGGGAGACACCGGGGAGCTGTTTTTT. This codes for CASSLAMPGAGDTGELFF.

V gene TRBV27 combines with J gene TRBJ2-2; 9 nucleotides match TRBD2. The J segment lost 4 bases and the V segment lost 4 bases, leaving 10 bases of the junction unmatched. The CDR3 spans 17 residues. Germline assignment: CDR1 MNHEY and CDR2 SMNVEV (reference sequence). The CDR3 region is CASSSPGGRAITGELFF. CDR3 DNA: TGTGCCAGCAGTTCGCCGGGCGGGAGGGCCATCACCGGGGAGCTGTTTTTT.

This chain connects TRBV28 to TRBJ1-5, with a weak D call TRBD1 (6 bases). CDR1 and CDR2 (germline): MDHEN, SYDVKM. This CDR3 spans 17 amino acids. The V end was cut by 3 bases, the J end by 0 bases, with 15 bases between. CDR3 coding DNA: TGTGCCAGCAGTTTCCCCGCTGCGACAGGTAGCAATCAGCCCCAGCATTTT. Its translation: CASSFPAATGSNQPQHF. Filled out from reference TRBV28 and TRBJ1-5, the complete variable domain reads DVKVTQSSRYLVKRTGEKVFLECVQDMDHENMFWYRQDPGLGLRLIYFSYDVKMKEKGDIPEGYSVSREKKERFSLILESASTNQTSMYLCASSFPAATGSNQPQHFGDGTRLSIL.

The V gene is TRBV24-1, the J gene TRBJ1-1; possibly TRBD1 for D (5 bases). CDR3 length: 13 amino acids. V gave up 7 bases and J gave up 2 bases, with 10 bases separating them. CDR1 KGHDR and CDR2 SFDVKD come from the germline V gene. The CDR3 protein is CATRVTGNTEAFF. The CDR3 DNA reads TGTGCCACCAGGGTAACAGGAAACACTGAAGCTTTCTTT.

The V and J genes are TRBV7-2 and TRBJ2-7, with TRBD2 matching 10 bases. Losses at the gene ends were 3 bases for V and 2 bases for J; bases not matched to a gene: 10. Germline CDR1 and CDR2: SGHTA and FQGNSA. CDR3 size: 17 residues. The CDR3 DNA follows: TGTGCCAGCAGCTTCAGAGGGCTAGCGGGAGCTCCCTACGAGCAGTACTTC. Its translation is CASSFRGLAGAPYEQYF.

This chain connects TRBV2 to TRBJ1-5; 9 positions match TRBD1. This CDR3 is 15 amino acids long. Looked up from germline, CDR1 is SNHLY and CDR2 is FYNNEI. Unmatched junction bases numbered 11, after V lost 8 bases and J lost 6 bases. CDR3: CASREQGAFGQPQHF. The CDR3 DNA reads TGTGCCAGCCGAGAACAGGGGGCGTTCGGTCAGCCCCAGCATTTT.

The CDR3 region has the DNA TGTGCCAGCAGCTTAGTGAGTAGCGGGAGCTACAATGAGCAGTTCTTC. Its translation: CASSLVSSGSYNEQFF. The chain joins TRBV7-2 to TRBJ2-1, with TRBD2 matching 9 bases. CDR1 SGHTA and CDR2 FQGNSA come from the germline V gene. V lost 1 base, J lost 3 bases, and 4 bases stayed unmatched. This CDR3 is built from 16 residues.

This clonotype was seen more than once but under ten times. The chain uses TRBV20-1 and TRBJ1-6; D not certain. The V end lost 1 base, the J end lost 7 bases, and 8 bases lay between the germline ends. CDR1 DFQATT and CDR2 SNEGSKA come from the germline V gene (reference sequence). The CDR3 is made up of 13 amino acids. This chain's CDR3 is CSARAPQNSPLHF. The CDR3 DNA sequence: TGCAGTGCTAGAGCCCCCCAGAATTCACCCCTCCACTTT.

Only a few counts were recorded for this clonotype. The chain links TRBV15 to TRBJ1-1; the match to TRBD1 covers 8 bases. This CDR3 has 17 residues. Germline values: CDR1 LNHNV, CDR2 YYDKDF (reference sequence). J lost 4 bases, V lost 1 base, and 11 bases had no gene match. CDR3 nucleotides: TGTGCCACCAGCAGAGGAGGAACAGGGGGAGTCATCACTGAAGCTTTCTTT. Its translation is CATSRGGTGGVITEAFF.

The chain links TRBV20-1 to TRBJ2-7; D possibly corresponds to TRBD1 (7 bases). This CDR3 is 13 amino acids long. V shed 6 bases and J shed 4 bases, with 16 bases lying between them. Germline V gives CDR1 DFQATT, CDR2 SNEGSKA (reference sequence). In DNA, the CDR3 is TGCAGTGCGGGAGCAGGGGGGTTATACGAGCAGTACTTC. Protein product: CSAGAGGLYEQYF.

The genes are TRBV7-2 and TRBJ2-5; D gene unclear. Trimming removed 7 bases from V and 1 base from J, with 13 bases in between. CDR3 size: 14 residues. Germline V lookup: CDR1 SGHTA, CDR2 FQGNSA. CDR3 DNA: TGTGCCAGCACCATTAGACCTGCCCAAGAGACCCAGTACTTC. Amino acid sequence: CASTIRPAQETQYF.

This rearrangement joins TRBV7-6 to TRBJ1-3; TRBD1 is a possible D gene (6 bases). The germline V gene encodes CDR1 SGHVS and CDR2 FNYEAQ. The CDR3 totals 17 residues. The ends were cut back, 1 base at V and 0 bases at J, with 13 bases in the middle. CDR3 coding DNA: TGTGCCAGCAGCTTAGGGACAGACAATCTCTCTGGAAACACCATATATTTT. Its translation is CASSLGTDNLSGNTIYF.

The V call is TRBV6-5, the J call TRBJ2-5, with D maybe TRBD2 (5 bases). Looked up from germline, CDR1 is MNHEY and CDR2 is SVGAGI. This CDR3 has 17 amino acids. V was pared by 2 bases and J by 5 bases, with 21 bases between. CDR3 sequence (DNA): TGTGCCAGCAGTTACCCACCGTTCGGAGGCTCTGACGAGACCCAGTACTTC. Translating it yields CASSYPPFGGSDETQYF.

This chain connects TRBV6-2 or TRBV6-3 to TRBJ2-7; TRBD2 aligns across 10 bases. Germline assignment: CDR1 MNHEY and CDR2 SVGEGT. The ends lost 6 bases at V and 6 bases at J; junction bases unmatched: 8. CDR3 length equals 14 residues. The CDR3 here is CASRPSGSGGEQYF. CDR3 sequence (DNA): TGTGCCAGCAGACCTAGCGGGAGTGGCGGCGAGCAGTACTTC.

The V and J genes are TRBV7-2 and TRBJ1-2, with D possibly matching TRBD1 (5 bases). CDR1 is SGHTA, CDR2 FQGNSA, per germline. The CDR3 runs 14 residues. V lost 3 bases and J lost 4, with 12 bases in between. The CDR3 here is CASSLMTGPYGYTF. In nucleotides, the CDR3 is TGTGCCAGCAGCTTGATGACGGGACCCTATGGCTACACCTTC. The variable domain in full, completed from reference TRBV7-2 and TRBJ1-2, reads GAGVSQSPSNKVTEKGKDVELRCDPISGHTALYWYRQSLGQGLEFLIYFQGNSAPDKSGLPSDRFSAERTGGSVSTLTIQRTQQEDSAVYLCASSLMTGPYGYTFGSGTRLTVV.

This rearrangement joins TRBV20-1 to TRBJ2-5; 8 bases map to TRBD2. The CDR3 is 14 amino acids. CDR1 is DFQATT, CDR2 SNEGSKA, per germline (reference sequence). V dropped 6 bases and J dropped 5; count of bases not matched to a gene: 11. DNA of the CDR3: TGCAGTGCCTGGACCGGGAGGGATTGGGAGACCCAGTACTTC. Encoded protein: CSAWTGRDWETQYF.

The chain joins TRBV7-6 to TRBJ2-2; 7 bases are shared with TRBD1. CDR1 and CDR2 (germline): SGHVS, FNYEAQ. The CDR3 is 16 residues long. The ends lost 0 bases at V and 4 bases at J; junction bases unmatched: 5. CDR3 DNA: TGTGCCAGCAGCTTAGCGGGACAGCCTAGCACCGGGGAGCTGTTTTTT. Translating it yields CASSLAGQPSTGELFF.